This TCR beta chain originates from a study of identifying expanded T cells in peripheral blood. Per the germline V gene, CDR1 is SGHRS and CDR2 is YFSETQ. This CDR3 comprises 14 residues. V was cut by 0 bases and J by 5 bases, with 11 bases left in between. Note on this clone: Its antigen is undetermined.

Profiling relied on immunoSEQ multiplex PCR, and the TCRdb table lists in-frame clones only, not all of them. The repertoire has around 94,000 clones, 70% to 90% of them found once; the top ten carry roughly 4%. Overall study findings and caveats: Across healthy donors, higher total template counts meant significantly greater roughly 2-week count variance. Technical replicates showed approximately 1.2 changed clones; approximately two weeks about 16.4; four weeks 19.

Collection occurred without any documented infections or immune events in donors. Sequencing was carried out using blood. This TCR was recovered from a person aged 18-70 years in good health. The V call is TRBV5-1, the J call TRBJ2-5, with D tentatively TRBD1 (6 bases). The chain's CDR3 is CASSLVGQIETQYF. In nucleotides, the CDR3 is TGCGCCAGCAGCTTGGTCGGACAGATTGAGACCCAGTACTTC. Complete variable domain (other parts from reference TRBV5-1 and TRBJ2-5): KAGVTQTPRYLIKTRGQQVTLSCSPISGHRSVSWYQQTPGQGLQFLFEYFSETQRNKGNFPGRFSGRQFSNSRSEMNVSTLELGDSALYLCASSLVGQIETQYFGPGTRLLVL.